This T cell receptor (beta chain) was retrieved from a study of glioma-infiltrating T cells. Study-level information: WHO grade II oligodendrogliomas or astrocytomas, plus non-recurrent WHO grade IV glioblastomas, were sampled. Sequencing aimed for about 4.5- to 10-fold coverage of some 1.1 million peripheral T cells. Whole-study results and caveats: Above-expected tissue-blood divergence occurred in all gliomas, most in low-grade ones. A blood CDR3 motif signature was depleted in highly divergent patients.

Amplification of TCR alpha and beta CDR3 regions from RNA used iRepertoire nested multiplex PCR. MiXCR was run by TCRdb on the multiplex PCR reads, yielding one entry per CDR3 protein. Of about 380,000 distinct CDR3 sequences detected, roughly two fifths appear once; the ten largest clones hold around 12%. On this clonotype: Its antigen remains unidentified.

The specimen sequenced was glioma tissue, nonneoplastic brain tissue, or PBMCs (not recorded which). This clonotype originated in a human donor with low-grade glioma or glioblastoma, undergoing nonglioma brain surgery, or in good health (not recorded which).

Written as DNA, the CDR3 is TGTGCCATCAGTATAGGGGACAGGGGACTAGCGGGCTCCTACAATGAGCAGTTCTTC. Translation gives CAISIGDRGLAGSYNEQFF. This chain links TRBV10-3 with TRBJ2-1; 12 nucleotides align to TRBD2. The CDR3 is made up of 19 amino acids. V lost 5 bases to trimming and J lost 0 bases; unmatched junction nucleotides: 11. Per germline, CDR1 ENHRY and CDR2 SYGVKD.